These 20 T cell receptor beta chains originate from one sample sequenced in a study of T cells in women clearing cervical HPV infection. The assay was immunoSEQ multiplex PCR, and TCRdb's table has in-frame clones only and misses some. The sample totals more than 30,000 clones; its top ten clones hold 3.7%. The source material was blood buffy coat. These receptors were collected from a woman between 18 and 70 years old with a cervical HPV16 infection that either progressed to CIN3+ or cleared (not recorded which).

Notes on this clone: The CDR3 extends 3 residues past the end of the read, so its final part is completed from the germline J gene. The chain employs TRBV29-1 and TRBJ2-7; 10 positions agree with TRBD1. The CDR3 runs to 14 residues. Germline lookup yields CDR1 SQVTM and CDR2 ANQGSEA. The V and J ends lost 7 bases and 0 bases, in that order; junction bases with no gene match: 6. CDR3 region: CSAFDRGHSYEQYF. The covered CDR3 bases are TGCAGCGCTTTCGACAGGGGGCACTCCTACGAG.

To note about this clone: Read coverage stops 3 residues before the CDR3 terminus; the germline J gene supplies the remainder. This chain joins TRBV6-1 and TRBJ2-7; 9 positions match TRBD2. The junction had 8 bases not matched to a gene; V was cut back by 4 bases and J by 4 bases. The CDR3 runs 15 residues. CDR1 is MNHNS, CDR2 SASEGT, per germline. CDR3 DNA (partial): TGTGCCAGCAGTGGCGATGGGCGGGGGGGTTACGAG. Protein product: CASSGDGRGGYE. Given in full, the CDR3 is CASSGDGRGGYEQYF.

With respect to this clone: The CDR3 end lies 3 residues beyond the end of the read and is filled in from the germline J gene. This chain joins TRBV20-1 and TRBJ2-5, with 16 bases aligning to TRBD2. The CDR3 length is 16 residues. V lost 5 bases and J lost 4; bases outside the gene matches: 7. Germline values: CDR1 DFQATT, CDR2 SNEGSKA (reference sequence). The CDR3 spells CSARLGLAGGIETQYF. CDR3 DNA (partial): TGCAGTGCTCGACTGGGACTAGCGGGAGGGATAGAGACC.

For this clone: With the read ending 3 residues before the CDR3 end, the germline J gene is used to fill in that end. The chain couples TRBV4-2 to TRBJ2-3; D might be TRBD2 (6 bases). The V and J ends lost 2 bases and 7 bases respectively, with 10 bases between them. Per germline, CDR1 LGHNA and CDR2 YNFKEQ. The CDR3 has 13 residues. Incomplete CDR3 DNA: TGTGCCAGCAGCCAATCTAGCGACTATACG. Amino acid sequence: CASSQSSDYT. The CDR3 as a whole reads CASSQSSDYTQYF.

Of note for this clone: The read ends 3 residues shy of where the CDR3 ends; the end is completed using the germline J gene. The V call is TRBV7-8, the J call TRBJ1-2; the D gene is possibly TRBD1 (6 bases). The CDR3 runs 16 residues. Germline loops: CDR1 SGHVS, CDR2 FQNEAQ. V was cut by 2 bases and J by 3 bases, with 16 bases left in between. The CDR3 loop is CASSLRLGAFDYGYTF. The covered CDR3 bases are TGTGCCAGCAGCTTAAGGTTGGGGGCGTTCGACTATGGC.

As concerns this clone: The read ends 3 residues shy of where the CDR3 ends; the end is completed using the germline J gene. V usage is TRBV6-2 or TRBV6-3 and J usage is TRBJ2-7; D remains unclear. V dropped 4 bases and J dropped 6 bases, with 16 bases sitting between them. There are 14 residues in the CDR3. The germline V gene has CDR1 MNHEY and CDR2 SVGEGT. CDR3: CASSLPLAPSEQYF. The sequenced part of the CDR3 DNA is TGTGCCAGCAGTTTGCCCCTGGCCCCAAGCGAG.

On this clone itself: One end of the junction fails to match germline, which may point to a read error. The read terminates 3 residues before the CDR3 end, so the remaining end is supplied by the germline J gene. This chain connects TRBV7-2 to TRBJ2-7, with 9 bases aligning to TRBD2. The CDR3 contains 14 residues. Germline CDR1 reads SGHTA; CDR2 reads FQGNSA. CDR3 bases read: TGTGCCAGCAGCGTAGCGGGAGCGGCTAACGAG. Translation: CASSVAGAANE. In full, the CDR3 is CASSVAGAANEQYF.

Concerning this clone: From the germline J gene comes the end of the CDR3, since the read stops 3 residues before it. V gene TRBV12-3 or TRBV12-4 combines with J gene TRBJ2-3; TRBD2 agrees at 7 bases. The CDR3 has 14 residues. V shed 10 bases and J 4 bases; nucleotides not matched to a gene: 11. The CDR3 bases that were read are TGTGCCACCTCGACTAGCCGCGGGGCAGATACG. Protein product: CATSTSRGADT. The full CDR3 protein reads CATSTSRGADTQYF.

On this clone: The read stops 3 residues short of the end of the CDR3; the missing end is completed from the germline J gene. This chain uses TRBV20-1 with TRBJ2-3; 14 nucleotides agree with TRBD2. In germline, CDR1 is DFQATT, CDR2 SNEGSKA (reference sequence). There are 15 residues in the CDR3. Trimming cost V 6 bases and J 5 bases; bases outside gene matches: 7. The DNA read from the CDR3 is TGCAGTGCATCGACTAGCGGGAGGGCCAAAGATACG. This codes for CSASTSGRAKDT. The entire CDR3 sequence reads CSASTSGRAKDTQYF.

Concerning this clone: The sequence runs out 3 residues before the end of the CDR3; the remainder is reconstructed from the germline J gene. The V gene is TRBV19, the J gene TRBJ2-7; TRBD2 might be the D (6 bases). Germline CDR1 LNHDA, CDR2 SQIVND (reference sequence). The CDR3 sequence is 16 residues long. The germline V and J ends were trimmed by 3 bases and 3 bases, with 18 bases remaining between them. The sequenced part of the CDR3 DNA is TGTGCCAGTAGTATTGAAGGGCGGGGAAGTGGCTACGAG. Protein product: CASSIEGRGSGYE. The full CDR3 protein reads CASSIEGRGSGYEQYF.

To note about this clone: The read gets to within 3 residues of the CDR3 end, and the germline J gene fills in the rest. The chain uses TRBV11-1 and TRBJ2-3; D gene ambiguous. V gave up 0 bases and J gave up 6 bases, with 4 bases separating them. The CDR3 covers 12 residues. Germline CDR1 and CDR2: SGHAT and FQDESV (reference sequence). The CDR3 reads CASSLAGDTQYF. CDR3 DNA (partial): TGTGCCAGCAGCTTAGCCGGGGATACG.

As concerns this clone: Read data end 3 residues before the CDR3 end; the end is taken from the germline J gene. This chain joins TRBV7-2 and TRBJ2-6; 8 nucleotides agree with TRBD1. The CDR3 contains 14 residues. Germline-derived CDR1 and CDR2 are SGHTA and FQGNSA. The trim removed 7 bases at V and 2 bases at J, leaving 1 base unmatched. The sequenced CDR3 bases are TGTGCCAGCAACAGGGGGGCTGGGGCCAACGTC. Its protein product is CASNRGAGANV. In full, the CDR3 reads CASNRGAGANVLTF.

Turning to this clone: Read sequence stops 3 residues before the CDR3 end, and the germline J gene provides the missing end. This chain links TRBV6-2 or TRBV6-3 with TRBJ2-7; TRBD1 agrees at 7 bases. Germline loops: CDR1 MNHEY, CDR2 SVGEGT. CDR3 length equals 13 residues. J lost 3 bases, V lost 5 bases, and 4 bases had no gene match. The sequenced CDR3 bases are TGTGCCAGCAGTACAGGGGTCATCTACGAG. Its translation is CASSTGVIYE. The entire CDR3 sequence reads CASSTGVIYEQYF.

On this clone: The read gets to within 3 residues of the CDR3 end, and the germline J gene fills in the rest. The J gene is TRBJ2-3, the V gene TRBV6-2 or TRBV6-3; possible D gene TRBD2, 6 bases. Germline assignment: CDR1 MNHEY and CDR2 SVGEGT. Trimming removed 5 bases from V and 4 bases from J, with 7 bases in between. This CDR3 has 12 residues. CDR3 protein: CASSLASDTQYF. The sequenced part of the CDR3 DNA is TGTGCCAGCAGTCTAGCGTCAGATACG.

The sequenced CDR3 bases are TGCAGTGCTAGAGTACCCAGGGGGGAAGAGACC. Amino acid sequence: CSARVPRGEET. The whole CDR3 sequence is CSARVPRGEETQYF. The chain couples TRBV20-1 to TRBJ2-5; tentative D call: TRBD1 (7 bases). Read coverage stops 3 residues before the CDR3 terminus; the germline J gene supplies the remainder. Germline CDR1 is DFQATT and CDR2 is SNEGSKA (reference sequence). The CDR3 sequence is 14 residues long. The V gene lost 1 base and the J gene lost 3 bases, with 12 bases spanning the gap.

Of note for this clone: The read ends 3 residues shy of where the CDR3 ends; the end is completed using the germline J gene. The chain combines TRBV19 with TRBJ1-1, with TRBD1 as a possible D gene (5 bases). Deletions cut 5 bases from V and 5 bases from J, with 9 bases between. The CDR3 covers 12 residues. Germline CDR1 reads LNHDA; CDR2 reads SQIVND (reference sequence). The sequenced part of the CDR3 DNA is TGTGCCAGTAGTGAACGGGGGACTGAA. Amino acids: CASSERGTE. The whole CDR3 sequence reads CASSERGTEAFF.

As for this clone: The read finishes 3 residues shy of the CDR3 end, and the germline J gene is used to complete it. This chain uses TRBV5-1 with TRBJ2-1; D unresolved. CDR1 and CDR2 (germline): SGHRS, YFSETQ. V was pared by 2 bases and J by 4 bases, with 7 bases between. This CDR3 has 13 residues. CDR3 bases read: TGCGCCAGCAGCTTAGGCCTTTACAATGAG. It encodes CASSLGLYNE. In full, the CDR3 reads CASSLGLYNEQFF.

To note about this clone: One end of the junction varies from germline; a read error may be responsible. The read comes to an end 3 residues before the CDR3 does, leaving the germline J gene to fill in the end. The chain combines TRBV7-7 with TRBJ2-2, with D perhaps TRBD2 (6 bases). This CDR3 is built from 14 residues. Germline CDR1 and CDR2: SSHAT and FNYEAQ (reference sequence). CDR3 sequence reads: CASSPGTNTGELFF. The part of the CDR3 DNA that was read is TGTGCTAGCAGCCCCGGGACTAACACCGGGGAG.

As for this clone: The CDR3 end is not reached by the read, which stops 3 residues before it; the germline J gene fills it in. V is TRBV5-6 and J is TRBJ2-1, with D unresolved. The V end was cut by 1 base, the J end by 6 bases, with 11 bases between. There are 14 residues in the CDR3. Looked up from germline, CDR1 is SGHDT and CDR2 is YYEEEE. Incomplete CDR3 DNA: TGTGCCAGCAGCTTGCCAGGTACTTTCAATGAG. It encodes CASSLPGTFNE. The entire CDR3 is CASSLPGTFNEQFF.

With respect to this clone: The read is 3 residues too short to cover the CDR3 end, so that end is filled in from the germline J gene. The V gene is TRBV18, the J gene TRBJ1-1; 11 positions agree with TRBD1. CDR1 and CDR2 from the germline V gene are KGHSH and LQKENI. This CDR3 is 14 amino acids long. V dropped 6 bases and J dropped 5; count of bases not matched to a gene: 5. The CDR3 loop reads CASSRGTGGTEAFF. The part of the CDR3 DNA that was read is TGTGCCAGCTCTCGGGGGACAGGGGGGACTGAA.